The rows below give T cell receptor beta chains drawn from one sample of a study of blood T cell repertoires in COVID-19. Some clones are missing from TCRdb's copy, which holds only in-frame ones; the method was immunoSEQ multiplex PCR. Altogether about 100,000 clones are present, approximately 90% being singletons, with the ten largest covering approximately 2%. Specimen: peripheral blood. The receptors were sampled from a man in his forties or fifties with active COVID-19. Both conserved end residues are part of each CDR3. The D gene is left open where the match is weak. Not all rows give a size; the values are once, few, many and, for expanded clones, a class.

.	.	TRBV3-1/TRBV3-2	TRBJ2-1	13	CASSLASIGEQFF	TGTGCCAGCAGCCTCGCTTCGATCGGTGAGCAGTTCTTC
TRBD2	.	TRBV2	TRBJ2-1	15	CASSPRDYSYNEQFF	TGTGCCAGCAGTCCCCGGGACTACTCCTACAATGAGCAGTTCTTC
TRBD1	.	TRBV2	TRBJ1-2	15	CASSEEKAGGSGYTF	TGTGCCAGCAGTGAGGAAAAGGCAGGGGGCTCTGGCTACACCTTC
TRBD1	.	TRBV12-3/TRBV12-4	TRBJ1-2	12	CASSFYRGGYTF	TGTGCCAGCAGTTTTTACAGGGGAGGATACACCTTC
.	.	TRBV7-8	TRBJ1-2	14	CASSYTPGSDGYTF	TGTGCCAGCAGCTATACACCGGGGTCGGATGGCTACACCTTC
.	once	TRBV5-6	TRBJ1-1	13	CASSGLHTTEAFF	TGTGCCAGCAGCGGACTTCATACCACTGAAGCTTTCTTT
.	once	TRBV5-1	TRBJ2-1	13	CASSGSTVGEQFF	TGCGCCAGCAGCGGATCGACAGTGGGTGAGCAGTTCTTC
.	.	TRBV3-1/TRBV3-2	TRBJ1-2	14	CASSQMEGNYGYTF	TGTGCCAGCAGCCAAATGGAGGGGAACTATGGCTACACCTTC
TRBD1	.	TRBV6-5	TRBJ2-1	11	CASSGTAKQFF	TGTGCCAGCAGCGGGACAGCCAAACAGTTCTTC
.	once	TRBV2	TRBJ1-2	13	CASSSTGNYGYTF	TGTGCCAGCAGTTCCACAGGGAACTATGGCTACACCTTC
.	few	TRBV9	TRBJ2-7	12	CASSPQGYEQYF	TGTGCCAGCAGCCCACAGGGCTACGAGCAGTACTTC
.	.	TRBV15	TRBJ2-7	14	CATSNLQAIDEQYF	TGTGCCACCAGCAACCTGCAGGCGATTGATGAGCAGTACTTC
.	.	TRBV5-6	TRBJ2-5	14	CASSPRLVRETQYF	TGTGCCAGCAGCCCCCGACTAGTTAGGGAGACCCAGTACTTC
TRBD1	.	TRBV6-4	TRBJ1-2	15	CASSDGAGGYYGYTF	TGTGCCAGCAGTGACGGCGCAGGGGGCTACTATGGCTACACCTTC
TRBD1	once	TRBV11-2	TRBJ1-1	14	CASSQRTGIKRAFF	TGTGCCAGCAGCCAGAGGACAGGAATCAAGAGGGCTTTCTTT
.	.	TRBV6-5	TRBJ1-6	14	CASSPGPYNSPLHF	TGTGCCAGCAGCCCAGGCCCCTATAATTCACCCCTCCACTTT
.	.	TRBV7-2	TRBJ1-4	14	CASGTRGANEKLFF	TGTGCCAGCGGAACACGGGGGGCAAATGAAAAACTGTTTTTT
.	.	TRBV5-4	TRBJ2-4	18	CASRPARSEDRAKNIQYF	TGTGCCAGCAGACCGGCGAGGTCGGAGGATAGAGCCAAAAACATTCAGTACTTC
.	.	TRBV5-6	TRBJ1-2	13	CASSVIRAGGYTF	TGTGCCAGCAGCGTTATCAGGGCCGGCGGCTACACCTTC
TRBD1	once	TRBV9	TRBJ1-5	15	CASSVGTGKGQPQHF	TGTGCCAGCAGCGTCGGGACAGGGAAAGGTCAGCCCCAGCATTTT
.	.	TRBV2	TRBJ2-3	13	CANRDFSTDTQYF	TGTGCCAACCGGGATTTTTCCACAGATACGCAGTATTTT
TRBD2	.	TRBV7-2	TRBJ2-3	17	CASSLEFRREGTDTQYF	TGTGCCAGCAGCTTGGAGTTCCGGCGGGAGGGGACAGATACGCAGTATTTT
TRBD1	.	TRBV6-5	TRBJ2-5	15	CASSRPGQGPETQYF	TGTGCCAGCAGTCGGCCGGGACAGGGGCCAGAGACCCAGTACTTC
.	few	TRBV30	TRBJ2-3	15	CAWSRQGILRDTQYF	TGTGCCTGGAGTCGCCAGGGCATCCTCCGAGATACGCAGTATTTT
TRBD1	.	TRBV7-2	TRBJ2-1	13	CASSSRGNNEQFF	TGTGCCAGCAGCTCCAGGGGGAACAATGAGCAGTTCTTC
TRBD2	.	TRBV19	TRBJ2-2	15	CASSISGGLYGELFF	TGTGCCAGTAGTATTTCGGGGGGGCTATACGGGGAGCTGTTTTTT
.	.	TRBV6-1	TRBJ1-2	13	CASSEAGVERYTF	TGTGCCAGCAGTGAAGCAGGGGTGGAGCGCTACACCTTC
TRBD1	once	TRBV18	TRBJ1-5	15	CASSPPGQGTQPQHF	TGTGCCAGCTCACCACCGGGACAGGGCACTCAGCCCCAGCATTTT
TRBD2	.	TRBV24-1	TRBJ2-5	16	CATSDYSGRGQETQYF	TGTGCCACCAGTGACTACAGCGGGAGGGGGCAAGAGACCCAGTACTTC
.	.	TRBV28	TRBJ1-1	14	CASSPGGPNTEAFF	TGTGCCAGCAGTCCAGGAGGACCGAACACTGAAGCTTTCTTT
.	few	TRBV19	TRBJ1-5	15	CASSIKLGREQPQHF	TGTGCCAGTAGTATTAAGTTAGGGAGGGAGCAGCCCCAGCATTTT
TRBD2	.	TRBV2	TRBJ2-7	14	CASSGTSGSYEQYF	TGTGCCAGCTCAGGGACTAGCGGGAGCTACGAGCAGTACTTC
.	.	TRBV5-6	TRBJ2-5	14	CASSYPGVQETQYF	TGTGCCAGCAGCTACCCAGGGGTCCAAGAGACCCAGTACTTC
.	.	TRBV11-3	TRBJ1-2	15	CASSPTGGPNYGYTF	TGTGCCAGCAGCCCGACGGGGGGGCCTAACTATGGCTACACCTTC
.	.	TRBV24-1	TRBJ2-1	14	CATSDPLTAGEQFF	TGTGCCACCAGTGATCCCCTGACAGCGGGTGAGCAGTTCTTC
.	once	TRBV7-8	TRBJ1-1	13	CASSFNEDTEAFF	TGTGCCAGCAGCTTTAATGAGGACACTGAAGCTTTCTTT
TRBD2	.	TRBV5-1	TRBJ2-1	14	CASRVSGRGNEQFF	TGCGCCAGCAGGGTGAGCGGGAGGGGCAATGAGCAGTTCTTC
TRBD2	.	TRBV5-5	TRBJ2-1	17	CASSRRSGGPSYNEQFF	TGTGCCAGCAGCCGGCGGAGCGGGGGGCCCTCCTACAATGAGCAGTTCTTC
.	few	TRBV6-6	TRBJ1-6	13	CASSYSEGVGLHF	TGTGCCAGCAGTTACTCGGAGGGAGTAGGACTCCACTTT
TRBD2	.	TRBV2	TRBJ2-2	14	CASRDSGGVGELFF	TGTGCCAGCAGGGATAGCGGGGGGGTCGGGGAGCTGTTTTTT
.	few	TRBV4-2	TRBJ2-2	17	CASSQDDDGGLTGELFF	TGTGCCAGCAGCCAAGACGACGATGGGGGGTTGACCGGGGAGCTGTTTTTT
TRBD1	.	TRBV12-5	TRBJ2-2	12	CASERGPGELFF	TGTGCTAGCGAGAGGGGGCCCGGGGAGCTGTTTTTT
TRBD1	.	TRBV6-1	TRBJ1-5	18	CASSDGQGRNSRNQPQHF	TGTGCCAGCAGTGATGGACAGGGGAGAAATTCTCGGAATCAGCCCCAGCATTTT
.	.	TRBV3-1/TRBV3-2	TRBJ1-1	16	CASSRGVGRLNTEAFF	TGTGCCAGCAGCCGGGGGGTAGGACGATTGAACACTGAAGCTTTCTTT
.	.	TRBV19	TRBJ1-5	17	CASSPYSGTSNYQPQHF	TGTGCCAGTAGTCCCTACTCCGGGACATCAAATTATCAGCCCCAGCATTTT
TRBD1	.	TRBV3-1/TRBV3-2	TRBJ1-2	14	CASSQVGTGSGYTF	TGTGCCAGCAGCCAAGTCGGGACAGGGAGCGGCTACACCTTC
TRBD2	.	TRBV10-1	TRBJ2-1	14	CASSGGGTNNEQFF	TGCGCCAGCAGTGGGGGGGGTACGAACAATGAGCAGTTCTTC
.	.	TRBV5-1	TRBJ1-2	12	CASSREGGGYTF	TGCGCCAGCAGCCGCGAGGGTGGCGGCTACACCTTC
.	.	TRBV24-1	TRBJ2-1	11	CATRGPNEQFF	TGTGCCACCAGGGGGCCGAATGAGCAGTTCTTC
.	.	TRBV7-9	TRBJ2-2	17	CASSSQITLLNTGELFF	TGTGCCAGCAGCTCCCAAATTACTCTTTTAAACACCGGGGAGCTGTTTTTT
.	.	TRBV21-1	TRBJ2-4	16	CASSKLARRGKNIQYF	TGTGCCAGCAGCAAGTTGGCTAGGAGGGGCAAAAACATTCAGTACTTC